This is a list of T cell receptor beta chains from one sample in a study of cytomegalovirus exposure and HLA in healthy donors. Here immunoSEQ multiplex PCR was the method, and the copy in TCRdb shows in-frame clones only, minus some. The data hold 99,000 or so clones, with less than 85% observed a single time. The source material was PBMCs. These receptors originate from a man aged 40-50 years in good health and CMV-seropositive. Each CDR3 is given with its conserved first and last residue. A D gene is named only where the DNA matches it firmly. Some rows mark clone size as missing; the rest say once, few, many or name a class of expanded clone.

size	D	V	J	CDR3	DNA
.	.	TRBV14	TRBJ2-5	CASSQGLTETQYF	TGTGCCAGCAGCCAAGGACTCACAGAGACCCAGTACTTC
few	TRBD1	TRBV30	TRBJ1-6	CAWRGTGLPISSYNSPLHF	TGTGCCTGGAGAGGGACAGGGCTTCCAATTAGCTCCTATAATTCACCCCTCCACTTT
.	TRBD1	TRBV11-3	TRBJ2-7	CASSLGQGQGSYEQYF	TGTGCCAGCAGCTTAGGGCAGGGACAGGGCTCCTACGAGCAGTACTTC
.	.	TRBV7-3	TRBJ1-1	CASSRGGNTEAFF	TGTGCCAGCAGCCGCGGGGGTAACACTGAAGCTTTCTTT
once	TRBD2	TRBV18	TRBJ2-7	CASSIGTSGTSEQYF	TGTGCCAGCTCAATCGGGACTAGCGGGACCAGCGAGCAGTACTTC
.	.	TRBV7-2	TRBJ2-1	CASSLRAAGSSSYNEQFF	TGTGCCAGCAGCTTAAGGGCTGCGGGGTCTAGCTCCTACAATGAGCAGTTCTTC
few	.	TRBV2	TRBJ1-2	CASSGWDTGEGGNGYTF	TGTGCCAGCAGTGGGTGGGACACCGGGGAGGGGGGAAATGGCTACACCTTC
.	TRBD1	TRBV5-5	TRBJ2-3	CASSLRVRQGASPVRDTRYF	TGTGCCAGCAGCTTGAGAGTCCGACAGGGGGCGTCCCCGGTCCGAGATACGCGGTATTTT
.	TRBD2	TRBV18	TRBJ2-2	CASSPISLAGVQNTGELFF	TGTGCCAGCTCACCAATCTCGCTAGCGGGAGTCCAGAACACCGGGGAGCTGTTTTTT
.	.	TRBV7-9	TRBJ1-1	CASTRGAAENTEAFF	TGTGCCAGCACGCGTGGAGCGGCCGAGAACACTGAAGCTTTCTTT
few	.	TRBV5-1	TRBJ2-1	CASSQQGNEQFF	TGCGCCAGCAGCCAGCAGGGCAATGAGCAGTTCTTC
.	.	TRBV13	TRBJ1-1	CASSSLPGRRATEAFF	TGTGCCAGCAGCTCCCTCCCCGGACGGAGGGCCACTGAAGCTTTCTTT
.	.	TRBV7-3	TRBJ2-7	CASSPGGYEQYF	TGTGCCAGCAGCCCCGGAGGGTACGAGCAGTACTTC
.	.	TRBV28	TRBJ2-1	CASTAGENEQFF	TGTGCCAGCACCGCCGGGGAGAATGAGCAGTTCTTC
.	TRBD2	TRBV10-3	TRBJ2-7	CAISGLAEGEQYF	TGTGCCATCAGTGGGCTAGCGGAGGGAGAGCAGTACTTC